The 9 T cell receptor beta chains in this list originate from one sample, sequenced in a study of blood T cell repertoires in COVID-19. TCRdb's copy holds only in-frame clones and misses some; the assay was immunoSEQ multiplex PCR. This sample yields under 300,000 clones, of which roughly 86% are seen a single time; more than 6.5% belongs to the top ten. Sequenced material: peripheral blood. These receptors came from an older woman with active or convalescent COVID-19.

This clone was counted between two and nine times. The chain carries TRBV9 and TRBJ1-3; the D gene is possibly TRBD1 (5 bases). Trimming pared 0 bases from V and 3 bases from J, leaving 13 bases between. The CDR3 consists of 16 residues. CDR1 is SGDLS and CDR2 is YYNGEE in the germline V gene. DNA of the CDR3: TGTGCCAGCAGCGTAGGACAGACCACGGGTGGAAACACCATATATTTT. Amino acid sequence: CASSVGQTTGGNTIYF. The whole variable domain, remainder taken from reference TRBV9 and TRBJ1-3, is DSGVTQTPKHLITATGQRVTLRCSPRSGDLSVYWYQQSLDQGLQFLIQYYNGEERAKGNILERFSAQQFPDLHSELNLSSLELGDSALYFCASSVGQTTGGNTIYFGEGSWLTVV.

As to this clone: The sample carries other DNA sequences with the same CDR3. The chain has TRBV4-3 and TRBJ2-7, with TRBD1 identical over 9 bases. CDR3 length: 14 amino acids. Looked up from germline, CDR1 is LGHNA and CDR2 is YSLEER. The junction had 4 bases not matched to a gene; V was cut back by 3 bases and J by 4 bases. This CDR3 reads CASSQGQGSYEQYF. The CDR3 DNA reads TGCGCCAGCAGCCAGGGACAGGGTAGTTACGAGCAGTACTTC.

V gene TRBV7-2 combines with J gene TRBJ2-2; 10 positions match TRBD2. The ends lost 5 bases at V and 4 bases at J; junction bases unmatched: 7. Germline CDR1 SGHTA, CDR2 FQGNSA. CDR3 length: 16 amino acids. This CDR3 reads CASSQLAGALTGELFF. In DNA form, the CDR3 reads TGTGCCAGCAGCCAGCTAGCGGGGGCCCTCACCGGGGAGCTGTTTTTT.

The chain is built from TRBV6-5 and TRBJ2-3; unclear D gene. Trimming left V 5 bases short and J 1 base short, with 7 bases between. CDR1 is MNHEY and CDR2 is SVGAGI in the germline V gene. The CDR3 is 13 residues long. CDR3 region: CASSRSGTDTQYF. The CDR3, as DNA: TGTGCCAGCAGTCGTTCAGGCACAGATACGCAGTATTTT.

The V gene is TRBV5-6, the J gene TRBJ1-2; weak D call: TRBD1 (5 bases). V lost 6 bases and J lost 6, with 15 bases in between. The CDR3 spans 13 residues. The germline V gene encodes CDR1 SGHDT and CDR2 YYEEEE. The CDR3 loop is CASTSRGYNGYTF. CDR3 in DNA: TGTGCCAGCACCTCTCGGGGGTATAATGGCTACACCTTC.

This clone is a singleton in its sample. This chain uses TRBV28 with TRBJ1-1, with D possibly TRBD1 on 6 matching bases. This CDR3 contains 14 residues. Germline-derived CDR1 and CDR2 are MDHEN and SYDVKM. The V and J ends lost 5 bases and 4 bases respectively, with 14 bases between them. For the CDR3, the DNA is TGTGCCAGCAGTAAACCTCCAGGGGTCACTGAAGCTTTCTTT. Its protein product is CASSKPPGVTEAFF.

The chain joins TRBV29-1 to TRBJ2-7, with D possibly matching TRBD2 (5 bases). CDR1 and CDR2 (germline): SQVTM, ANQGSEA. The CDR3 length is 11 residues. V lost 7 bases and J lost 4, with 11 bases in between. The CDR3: CSAWTQYEQYF. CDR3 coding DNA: TGCAGCGCTTGGACTCAATACGAGCAGTACTTC.

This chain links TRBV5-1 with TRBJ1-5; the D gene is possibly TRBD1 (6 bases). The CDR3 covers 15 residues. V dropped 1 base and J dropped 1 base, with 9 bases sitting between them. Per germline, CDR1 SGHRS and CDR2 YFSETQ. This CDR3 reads CASSLTDRSNQPQHF. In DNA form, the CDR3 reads TGCGCCAGCAGCTTGACCGACAGGAGCAATCAGCCCCAGCATTTT. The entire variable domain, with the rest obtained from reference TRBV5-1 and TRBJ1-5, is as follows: KAGVTQTPRYLIKTRGQQVTLSCSPISGHRSVSWYQQTPGQGLQFLFEYFSETQRNKGNFPGRFSGRQFSNSRSEMNVSTLELGDSALYLCASSLTDRSNQPQHFGDGTRLSIL.

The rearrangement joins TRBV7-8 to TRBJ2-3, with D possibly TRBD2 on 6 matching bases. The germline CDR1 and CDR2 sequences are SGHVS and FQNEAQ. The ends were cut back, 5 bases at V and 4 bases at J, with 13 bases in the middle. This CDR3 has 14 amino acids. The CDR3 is CASSPTSIADTQYF. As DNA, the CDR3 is TGTGCCAGCAGCCCGACTAGTATAGCAGATACGCAGTATTTT.